The sequence of this TCR beta chain was determined in a study of shared clonotypes between healthy human individuals. Study conclusions and caveats: The authors sampled blood alone, and tissue repertoires likely differ. Clonotype sharing among donors was thought likely to change with sequencing depth.

This clone was counted only a few times. As yet, its antigen is unknown. Germline lookup yields CDR1 DFQATT and CDR2 SNEGSKA (reference sequence). Trimming removed 7 bases from V and 6 bases from J, with 5 bases in between. The CDR3 covers 9 residues. Clones were read by immunoSEQ multiplex PCR, and TCRdb kept only the in-frame ones, dropping some. Here the sample spans about 600,000 clones, just over 75% being singletons. Specimen: PBMCs. This clonotype originated in a woman aged 40 to 55 in good health. Some clones in this sample may be carry-over from other donors' samples. The chain uses TRBV20-1 and TRBJ2-3; possibly TRBD1 or TRBD2 for D (5 bases each). The CDR3 DNA sequence: TGCAGTGGGGGGGATACGCAGTATTTT. Its translation is CSGGDTQYF.